The 22 T cell receptor delta chains given below trace back to one sample, sequenced in a study of γδ T cells in repeated Plasmodium falciparum infection. Vgamma9/Vdelta2+ and Vdelta2-negative gammadelta T cells were flow-sorted from PBMC for bulk sequencing. TCRdb reanalyzed the multiplex PCR reads using CATT. Of 75,000 to 95,000 delta-chain clones in the sample, over 0.75% were seen once. Sequencing input: gamma-delta T cells from blood. The receptors come from a pool of human donors (malaria-infected and uninfected, not separated).

This clone was observed a few times. A read error likely explains why the TCRdb protein, taken from a much larger clone, differs from this DNA's translation at residue 16; the protein shown is translated from the DNA. This chain connects TRDV1 to TRDJ1; 9 bases are a match to TRDD3. TCRdb records no J gene; here it was assigned by comparing the DNA to germline. In germline, CDR1 is TSWWSYY, CDR2 QGS. V lost 0 bases, J lost 1 base, and 21 bases stayed unmatched. The CDR3 has 22 residues. DNA of the CDR3: TGTGCTCTTGGGGAACTAGATGGAGGGAACTACTGGGGGAATCCGCGCACCGATAAACTCATCTTT. This codes for CALGELDGGNYWGNPRTDKLIF.

This clone has ten or more counts. The protein held in TCRdb is that of a much larger clone and does not match this DNA's translation at residue 4, likely because of a read error; the protein shown is translated from the DNA. This chain links TRDV2 with TRDJ1; D might be TRDD3 (6 bases). The CDR3 totals 19 residues. V was shortened by 5 bases and J by 0 bases, with 27 bases between the two germline ends. Germline-derived CDR1 and CDR2 are GEAIGNYY and EKD. The CDR3 DNA follows: TGTGCCTGTGGCTTTAACGGACCCGGACCTGGGGAATACACCGATAAACTCATCTTT. This codes for CACGFNGPGPGEYTDKLIF.

As concerns this clone: This DNA's translation differs at residue 11 from TCRdb's protein, which comes from a much larger clone; a read error is likely, and the protein shown is translated from the DNA. V usage is TRDV1 and J usage is TRDJ1; 7 bases are shared with TRDD3. TCRdb gives no J gene; it was assigned here by matching the DNA to germline. V was pared by 3 bases and J by 1 base, with 35 bases of the junction left unmatched. Germline V CDR1 and CDR2: TSWWSYY, QGS. The CDR3 runs 25 residues. The CDR3 nucleotides are TGTGCTCTTGGGGACAGAGGAGTTTGGTCCTCCCCACTGGGGCAAGGGGTTCCACGCACCGATAAACTCATCTTT. Its translation is CALGDRGVWSSPLGQGVPRTDKLIF.

As for this clone: This DNA's translation differs at residue 7 from TCRdb's protein, which comes from a much larger clone; a read error is likely, and the protein shown is translated from the DNA. The CDR3 protein is CALGFRRGPWDIKTDKLIF. CDR3 coding DNA: TGTGCTCTTGGGTTCCGTAGGGGTCCCTGGGATATTAAGACCGATAAACTCATCTTT. The V call is TRDV1, the J call TRDJ1; TRDD3 is a possible D gene (6 bases). Germline V lookup: CDR1 TSWWSYY, CDR2 QGS. V dropped 5 bases and J dropped 2 bases, with 27 bases sitting between them. The CDR3 length is 19 residues.

Worth noting for this clone: TCRdb's protein for this DNA is that of a much larger clone and differs from the translation at residue 10, likely a read error; the protein shown is the DNA translation. The chain employs TRDV2 and TRDJ1; 9 bases map to TRDD3. The J gene is not listed in TCRdb, so it was assigned here from a DNA match to germline. The CDR3 covers 15 residues. V was pared by 3 bases and J by 8 bases, with 12 bases of the junction left unmatched. Germline V CDR1 and CDR2: GEAIGNYY, EKD. The CDR3 loop is CACDPILGDASKLIF. CDR3 in DNA: TGTGCCTGTGACCCCATCCTGGGGGATGCCTCGAAACTCATCTTT.

For this clone: TCRdb records a much larger clone's protein for this DNA, with a difference at residue 3 that likely arises from a read error; the protein given is the translation of the DNA. The chain joins TRDV2 to TRDJ1; 7 positions agree with TRDD3. Germline V gene sequence: CDR1 GEAIGNYY, CDR2 EKD. The CDR3 totals 16 residues. This CDR3 reads CARDPLGDRYTDKLIF. DNA of the CDR3: TGTGCCCGTGACCCCTTGGGGGACCGGTACACCGATAAACTCATCTTT.

In this sample, this clone turned up many times. The protein given by TCRdb reflects a much larger clone and differs at residue 12 from this DNA's translation, likely from a read error; the protein shown is the DNA's translation. J is TRDJ1 and V is TRDV2, with 9 bases fitting TRDD3. Germline assignment: CDR1 GEAIGNYY and CDR2 EKD. This CDR3 spans 14 amino acids. The CDR3 coding sequence is TGTGCCTGTGACAGGGGGGGATACACCGATAAACCCATCTTT. Encoded protein: CACDRGGYTDKPIF.

This clone was recorded a few times. The mismatch at residue 12 between this DNA's translation and the TCRdb protein of a much larger clone likely reflects a read error; the protein shown is translated from the DNA. V usage is TRDV2 and J usage is TRDJ1; D not certain. No J gene is reported in TCRdb; it was inferred here by comparing the DNA with germline. This CDR3 region has 16 residues. The germline V gene has CDR1 GEAIGNYY and CDR2 EKD. The CDR3 bases are TGTGCCTGTGACACCGTGGAGGTCCAGTACACCAATAAACTCATCTTT. Encoded protein: CACDTVEVQYTNKLIF.

As for this clone: TCRdb pairs this DNA with a much larger clone's protein that differs at residue 12, likely a read error; the protein shown was translated from the DNA. The J gene is TRDJ1, the V gene TRDV2; 9 nucleotides line up with TRDD3. Matching the DNA to germline supplied the J gene, which TCRdb does not give. The germline V gene encodes CDR1 GEAIGNYY and CDR2 EKD. The CDR3 contains 15 residues. CDR3 nucleotide sequence: TGTGCCTGTGACACCGGGGGGATACTAACCGATGAACTCATCTTT. Translation: CACDTGGILTDELIF.

A word on this clone: The protein held in TCRdb is that of a much larger clone and does not match this DNA's translation at residue 17, likely because of a read error; the protein shown is translated from the DNA. The chain combines TRDV2 with TRDJ1; TRDD2 agrees at 9 bases. Matching the DNA to germline supplied the J gene, which TCRdb does not give. V trimming: 2 bases; J trimming: 2 bases; junction bases outside the gene matches: 35. The CDR3 has 25 amino acids. Germline V CDR1 and CDR2: GEAIGNYY, EKD. The CDR3 reads CACDNRNTFLLSSRRGVEWTDKLIF. The CDR3 DNA reads TGTGCCTGTGACAACAGGAACACCTTCCTACTATCGTCCCGGCGGGGGGTAGAGTGGACCGATAAACTCATCTTT.

Ten or more counts support this clone. The chain couples TRDV1 to TRDJ1; D perhaps matches TRDD2 (7 bases). The J gene, missing from TCRdb, was assigned here through DNA to germline matching. This CDR3 is 23 amino acids long. V was cut by 3 bases and J by 0 bases, with 35 bases left in between. Germline assignment: CDR1 TSWWSYY and CDR2 QGS. The CDR3 is CALGDFLRAHPGWGSHYTDKLIF. In DNA, the CDR3 is TGTGCTCTTGGGGATTTCCTACGGGCCCATCCTGGTTGGGGGTCCCACTACACCGATAAACTCATCTTT.

The sample holds a few counts of this clone. TCRdb's listed protein matches a much larger clone and diverges from this DNA's translation at residue 17, likely through a read error; the protein shown comes from the DNA. The rearrangement joins TRDV1 to TRDJ2, with D possibly being TRDD2 (5 bases). Assignment of the J gene here rests on matching the DNA to germline, because TCRdb gives none. The germline V gene has CDR1 TSWWSYY and CDR2 QGS. Trimming cost V 2 bases and J 6 bases, with 34 bases left between them. The CDR3 runs to 22 residues. The CDR3: CALGERAYGGAIIPLSAAQLFF. The CDR3, as DNA: TGTGCTCTTGGGGAAAGGGCCTACGGAGGTGCCATCATACCACTCTCGGCAGCACAACTCTTCTTT.

This clone was observed at least ten times. A read error likely explains this, since a far larger clone differs by one base. Other nucleotide sequences in the sample specify the same CDR3. This chain connects TRDV2 to TRDJ1, with no clear D. The CDR3 is 16 residues long. CDR1 is GEAIGNYY and CDR2 is EKD in the germline V gene. The CDR3 nucleotides read TGTGCCTGTGACACCGTTGAACGGAGGTACACCGATAAGCTCATCTTT. Translated: CACDTVERRYTDKLIF.

This clone was observed a handful of times. Possible read error: a much larger clone is one base away. This sequence joins TRDV1 and TRDJ1, with D perhaps assigned TRDD2 or TRDD3 (5 bases each). The J gene was missing in TCRdb and was found by matching the end of the DNA to germline. Germline CDR1 and CDR2: TSWWSYY and QGS. The CDR3 covers 20 residues. The CDR3 DNA follows: TGCGCTCTTGGGAACTTCCCAGTACTGGCGGATCCTCTGTACACCGATAAACTCATCTTT. This gives the protein CALGNFPVLADPLYTDKLIF.

Concerning this clone itself: This likely stems from a read error, as it lies one base from a far larger clone. The sample carries other DNA sequences with the same CDR3. The rearrangement joins TRDV2 to TRDJ1; 7 positions agree with TRDD3. In the absence of a J gene in TCRdb, the DNA was matched to germline to assign it here. Trimming took 0 bases from V and 3 from J; bases not matched to a gene: 18. This CDR3 region has 19 residues. Germline lookup yields CDR1 GEAIGNYY and CDR2 EKD. This chain's CDR3 is CACDTVPGGYAGVPDKLIF. CDR3 nucleotide sequence: TGTGCCTGTGACACCGTTCCTGGGGGGTACGCGGGAGTACCCGATAAACTCATCTTT.

The table lists this clone with a few counts. The protein that TCRdb holds for this DNA derives from a much larger clone and differs from the translated DNA at residue 6, which likely indicates a read error; the protein shown here is translated from the DNA. The V gene is TRDV1, the J gene TRDJ1; TRDD2 is a possible D gene (6 bases). The J gene is absent in TCRdb and was assigned here via DNA matching to germline. Trimming took off 8 bases at V and 0 bases at J, with 10 bases between the two ends. The CDR3 contains 13 residues. CDR1 and CDR2 from the germline V gene are TSWWSYY and QGS. CDR3 loop: CALRFLYTDKLIF. The CDR3, as DNA: TGTGCTCTTAGATTCCTATACACCGATAAACTCATCTTT.

With regard to this clone: A far larger clone lies a single base away; this is likely a read error. The sample holds other DNA sequences that translate to the same CDR3. The chain has TRDV1 and TRDJ2, with D possibly being TRDD3 (5 bases). TCRdb offers no J gene call, so here the DNA was matched to germline to obtain one. CDR1 and CDR2 (germline): TSWWSYY, QGS. Trimming pared 3 bases from V and 0 bases from J, leaving 35 bases between. This CDR3 spans 24 amino acids. The chain's CDR3 is CALGELESGPRPFWDSTLTAQLFF. CDR3 bases: TGTGCTCTTGGGGAGCTAGAGTCCGGCCCAAGGCCCTTTTGGGATTCAACTTTGACAGCACAACTCTTCTTT.

This clone showed up just a few times. TCRdb assigns this DNA the protein of a much larger clone, which departs from its translation at residue 10; this likely reflects a read error, and the protein shown comes from translating the DNA. The CDR3 DNA is TGTGCCTGTGACACGATGGGGCTAACCAATAAACTCATCTTT. Translating it yields CACDTMGLTNKLIF. The rearrangement uses TRDV2 and TRDJ1; D is perhaps TRDD3 (5 bases). V was trimmed by 1 base and J by 6 bases, leaving 14 bases between them. Germline V gene sequence: CDR1 GEAIGNYY, CDR2 EKD. The CDR3 loop spans 14 amino acids.

This clone was observed at least ten times. The protein in TCRdb stems from a much larger clone and differs at residue 6 from this DNA's translation, likely a read error; here the protein is translated from the DNA. V is TRDV2 and J is TRDJ1; TRDD3 is a possible D gene (6 bases). TCRdb is silent on the J gene; assignment here came from matching the DNA to germline. The CDR3 totals 22 residues. V lost 3 bases and J 0 bases, leaving 34 bases between the germline ends. The germline gives CDR1 GEAIGNYY, CDR2 EKD. The CDR3 DNA reads TGTGCCTGTGACCCCACTTTGGCTGGGGACCCTAGTAGGGTCTTCGACACCGATAAACTCATCTTT. It encodes CACDPTLAGDPSRVFDTDKLIF.

In regard to this clone: A read error likely explains why the TCRdb protein, taken from a much larger clone, differs from this DNA's translation at residue 5; the protein shown is translated from the DNA. J is TRDJ1 and V is TRDV1; TRDD3 aligns across 8 bases. The J gene, missing from TCRdb, was assigned here through DNA to germline matching. Germline V gives CDR1 TSWWSYY, CDR2 QGS. The J segment lost 0 bases and the V segment lost 4 bases, leaving 28 bases of the junction unmatched. This CDR3 region has 23 residues. The chain's CDR3 is CALGGRRGTSGIRETTYTDKLIF. As DNA, the CDR3 is TGTGCTCTTGGGGGACGGAGGGGTACGAGTGGGATACGCGAAACTACGTACACCGATAAACTCATCTTT.

This clone was counted ten times or more. This DNA translates differently at residue 12 from the TCRdb protein, which is that of a much larger clone; a read error is likely, and the protein shown is the DNA's own translation. CDR3 in amino acids: CACDTVGDRSDRLIF. As DNA, the CDR3 is TGTGCCTGTGACACCGTTGGGGATAGAAGCGATAGACTCATCTTT. J is TRDJ1 and V is TRDV2, with 7 bases matching TRDD3. Germline CDR1 is GEAIGNYY and CDR2 is EKD. The CDR3 sequence is 15 residues long.

This clone was picked up a small number of times. It differs at one base from a far larger clone, so likely a read error. The sample has other DNA sequences that encode this CDR3 too. This chain links TRDV2 with TRDJ1; maybe TRDD3 (5 bases). The J gene, left out of TCRdb, was set here by checking the DNA against germline. The germline V and J ends were trimmed by 2 bases and 0 bases, with 21 bases remaining between them. Germline V gives CDR1 GEAIGNYY, CDR2 EKD. The CDR3 sequence is 18 residues long. For the CDR3, the DNA is TGTGCCTGTGACAGAGTACTAGGGGACCCCACTTACACCGATAAACTCATCTTT. It translates to CACDRVLGDPTYTDKLIF.